This T cell receptor beta chain was retrieved from a study of regulatory and conventional T cells in RAG deficiency. Study-wide points: Omenn syndrome and CID/AS patients had about 100-fold fewer unique Treg TCR beta sequences, versus 9.5 to 10-fold elsewhere. Shannon entropy fell and Simpson indices rose in RAG-deficient patients. In Omenn syndrome, Treg and Tconv repertoires overlapped >75%.

The V gene lost 10 bases and the J gene lost 8 bases, with 17 bases spanning the gap. The CDR3 runs to 12 residues. In germline, CDR1 is LNHDA, CDR2 SQIVND (reference sequence). Repertoires were generated with immunoSEQ multiplex PCR, while TCRdb's copy carries only in-frame clones and drops some. The sample includes almost 35,000 clones, approximately 80% seen only once; the top ten take 3% to 4%. Conventional CD4+ T cells were sorted from blood as CD25-low CD127-high cells. Comment on this clone: Its antigen is not identified.

These records were also assigned to another study, of regulatory T cells. That publication notes: The primer mix had 52 TRBV and 13 TRBJ primers. Skewed V and J usage and few unique V-J pairs marked patient repertoires, most in Tregs.

The receptor's source is a human donor in good health. This chain connects TRBV19 to TRBJ1-2; the D is unclear. The specimen sequenced was CD4+ effector T cells sorted from blood. In nucleotides, the CDR3 is TGTGCCACGTTGGGTCTCCCGCAAGGCTACACCTTC. Encoded protein: CATLGLPQGYTF.